One T cell receptor (beta chain) is described in this entry. This specimen comes from a study of blood T cell repertoires in COVID-19. Method: immunoSEQ multiplex PCR; TCRdb's copy keeps in-frame clones and lacks some. Of approximately 160,000 clones listed, approximately 88% are singletons. The source is a woman of 80 years or more with active or convalescent COVID-19. The sample taken for sequencing was peripheral blood.

The CDR3 sequence is CASSYAAGSNQPQHF. CDR3 nucleotides: TGTGCCAGCAGTTACGCGGCAGGGAGCAATCAGCCCCAGCATTTT. The chain combines TRBV6-5 with TRBJ1-5, with D possibly matching TRBD1 (5 bases). Germline CDR1 is MNHEY and CDR2 is SVGAGI. Trimming removed 2 bases at V and 1 base at J, with 9 bases between. The CDR3 loop spans 15 amino acids.